Listed below are T cell receptor beta chains from one sample, sequenced in a study of shared clonotypes between healthy human individuals. Profiled with immunoSEQ multiplex PCR; TCRdb holds only in-frame clones, not every one. The table includes about 1.5 million clones, around 95% detected once. What was sequenced was naive CD4+ T cells sorted from blood. The receptors were gathered from a man aged 25 to 40 in good health. CDR3s include the opening cysteine and the closing phenylalanine or tryptophan. The D gene is left open where the match is weak. Clone size appears in some rows only: once, few, many, or a class for an expanded clone.

D gene,V gene,J gene,clone size,CDR3 DNA,CDR3 protein
NA,TRBV5-1,TRBJ2-5,NA,TGCGCCAGCAGCTTGCTGGGGGTGGAGACCCAGTACTTC,CASSLLGVETQYF
NA,TRBV14,TRBJ2-7,NA,TGTGCCAGCAGGCGATCAGGGGACCCCTACGAGCAGTACTTC,CASRRSGDPYEQYF
TRBD2,TRBV5-4,TRBJ2-7,NA,TGTGCCAGCAGGCCCTCCCCAGCGGGAGGCTACGAGCAGTACTTC,CASRPSPAGGYEQYF
NA,TRBV5-5,TRBJ2-1,NA,TGTGCCAGCAGCTTCTCCGGGACCTTAAATGAGCAGTTCTTC,CASSFSGTLNEQFF
NA,TRBV6-1,TRBJ2-7,NA,TGTGCCAGCAGTGAAGGGGGGCGCACCGAGCAGTACTTC,CASSEGGRTEQYF
NA,TRBV5-1,TRBJ1-1,NA,TGCGCCAGCAGCTTGGTCGGGTCGGAGAACACTGAAGCTTTCTTT,CASSLVGSENTEAFF
TRBD1,TRBV27,TRBJ1-2,NA,TGTGCCAGCAGCGACAGGGTCCTAGGCCATGGCTACACCTTC,CASSDRVLGHGYTF
TRBD2,TRBV9,TRBJ2-4,NA,TGTGCCAGCAGTCCTCGACTAGCGGCCGGAACCAAAAACATTCAGTACTTC,CASSPRLAAGTKNIQYF
NA,TRBV28,TRBJ1-5,NA,TGTGCCAGCAGTTTAGGGTCCGGAGATCAGCCCCAGCATTTT,CASSLGSGDQPQHF
TRBD1,TRBV7-9,TRBJ1-1,NA,TGTACCAGCGTCCCGGGGGGGACAGGAAACACTGAAGCTTTCTTT,CTSVPGGTGNTEAFF
TRBD1,TRBV19,TRBJ1-2,NA,TGTGCCAGTAGTAGCGGGACAGTCAACTATGGCTACACCTTC,CASSSGTVNYGYTF
TRBD2,TRBV25-1,TRBJ2-1,NA,TGTGCCAGCAGTGAATACGGTCTAGCGGTAGAGCAGTTCTTC,CASSEYGLAVEQFF
NA,TRBV11-2,TRBJ2-2,NA,TGTGCCAGCAGTTCAATGGGGTCGTCCACCGGGGAGCTGTTTTTT,CASSSMGSSTGELFF
NA,TRBV2,TRBJ2-7,NA,TGTGCCAGCAGTGAGGGGGGGCGCCTTTCCTACGAGCAGTACTTC,CASSEGGRLSYEQYF
TRBD2,TRBV19,TRBJ2-5,once,TGTGCCAGTAGTATCCGGACTAGCGGGAGTGAGACCCAGTACTTC,CASSIRTSGSETQYF
NA,TRBV21-1,TRBJ2-1,NA,TGTGCCAGCAGCAACCCTAGGAGGGCCAGATTAAAGGATGAGCAGTTCTTC,CASSNPRRARLKDEQFF
NA,TRBV11-2,TRBJ1-1,NA,TGTGCCAGCAGCTTATTCCGGAACACTGAAGCTTTCTTT,CASSLFRNTEAFF
NA,TRBV7-2,TRBJ2-2,NA,TGTGCCAGCAGCCGCCGGAAGTCGTTCGCGAACACCGGGGAGCTGTTTTTT,CASSRRKSFANTGELFF
NA,TRBV7-9,TRBJ2-7,once,TGTGCCAGCAGCTTAAACAACAGCTACGAGCAGTACTTC,CASSLNNSYEQYF
TRBD1,TRBV27,TRBJ1-5,NA,TGTGCCAGCAGTCGTGACAGGGGACGGGGGGCCCAGCATTTT,CASSRDRGRGAQHF
NA,TRBV19,TRBJ1-1,NA,TGTGCCAGTAGCTCGTGGTTCGGCGCGGGTGGGCACACTGAAGCTTTCTTT,CASSSWFGAGGHTEAFF
NA,TRBV5-1,TRBJ2-7,NA,TGCGCCAGCAGCCTGAACAGGGCTAGAGGATCCTACGAGCAGTACTTC,CASSLNRARGSYEQYF
NA,TRBV10-3,TRBJ1-2,NA,TGTGCCATCAGTGAGGTTATAGGGGGACTCCGAATTAACTATGGCTACACCTTC,CAISEVIGGLRINYGYTF
TRBD2,TRBV2,TRBJ2-7,NA,TGTGCCAGCAATGGACTAGCGGGTTACTACGAGCAGTACTTC,CASNGLAGYYEQYF